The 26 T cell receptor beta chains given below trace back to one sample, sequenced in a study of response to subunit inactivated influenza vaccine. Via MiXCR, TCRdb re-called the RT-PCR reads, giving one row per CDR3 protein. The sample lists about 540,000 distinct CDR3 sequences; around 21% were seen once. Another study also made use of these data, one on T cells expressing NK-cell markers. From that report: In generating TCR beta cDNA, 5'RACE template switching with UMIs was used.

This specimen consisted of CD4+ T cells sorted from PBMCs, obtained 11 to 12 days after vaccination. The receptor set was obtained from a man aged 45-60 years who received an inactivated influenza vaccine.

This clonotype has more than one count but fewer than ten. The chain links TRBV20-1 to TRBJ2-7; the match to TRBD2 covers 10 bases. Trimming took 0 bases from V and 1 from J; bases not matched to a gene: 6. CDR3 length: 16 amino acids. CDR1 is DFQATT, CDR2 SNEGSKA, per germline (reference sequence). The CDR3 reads CSARDKRTSGSYEQYF. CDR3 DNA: TGCAGTGCTAGAGATAAGAGGACTAGCGGTTCCTACGAGCAGTACTTC.

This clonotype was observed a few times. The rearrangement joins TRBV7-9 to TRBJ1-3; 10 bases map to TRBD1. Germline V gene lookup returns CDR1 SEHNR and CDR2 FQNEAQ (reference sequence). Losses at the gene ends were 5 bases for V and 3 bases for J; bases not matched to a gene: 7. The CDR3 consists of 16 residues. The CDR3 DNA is TGTGCCAGCAGCGAGGGACAGGGGTTGGTTGGAAACACCATATATTTT. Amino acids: CASSEGQGLVGNTIYF.

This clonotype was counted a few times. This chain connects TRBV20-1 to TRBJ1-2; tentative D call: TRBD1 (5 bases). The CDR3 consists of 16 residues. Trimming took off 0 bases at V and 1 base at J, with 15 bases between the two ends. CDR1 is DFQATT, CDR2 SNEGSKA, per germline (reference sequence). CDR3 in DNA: TGCAGTGCTAGAGATCTGAGACAGACCGATAACTATGGCTACACCTTC. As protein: CSARDLRQTDNYGYTF.

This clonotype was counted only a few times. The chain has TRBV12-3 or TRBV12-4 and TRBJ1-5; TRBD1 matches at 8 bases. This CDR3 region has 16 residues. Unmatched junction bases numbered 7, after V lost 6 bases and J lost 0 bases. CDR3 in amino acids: CASRTQGGASNQPQHF. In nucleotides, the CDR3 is TGTGCCAGCAGAACACAGGGGGGTGCTAGCAATCAGCCCCAGCATTTT.

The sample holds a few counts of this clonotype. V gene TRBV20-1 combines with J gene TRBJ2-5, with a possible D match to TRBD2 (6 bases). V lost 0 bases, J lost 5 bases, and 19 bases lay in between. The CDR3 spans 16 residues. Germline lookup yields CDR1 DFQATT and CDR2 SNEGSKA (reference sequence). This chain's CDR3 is CSAREIAAKSGETQYF. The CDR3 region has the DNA TGCAGTGCTAGAGAGATAGCGGCTAAATCGGGGGAGACCCAGTACTTC.

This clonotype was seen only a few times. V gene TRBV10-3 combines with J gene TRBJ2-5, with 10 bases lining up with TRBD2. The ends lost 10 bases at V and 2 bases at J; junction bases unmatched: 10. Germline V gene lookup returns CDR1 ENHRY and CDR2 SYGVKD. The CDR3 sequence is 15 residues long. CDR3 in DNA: TGTGCCACGCGGGGTAGCGGGGGGAAACAAGAGACCCAGTACTTC. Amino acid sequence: CATRGSGGKQETQYF.

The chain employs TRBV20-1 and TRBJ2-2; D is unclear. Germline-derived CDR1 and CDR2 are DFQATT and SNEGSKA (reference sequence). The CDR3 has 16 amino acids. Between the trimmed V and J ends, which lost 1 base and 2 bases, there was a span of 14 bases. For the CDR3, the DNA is TGCAGTGCTAGAGTAGGAACCAGGCGAAACACCGGGGAGCTGTTTTTT. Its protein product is CSARVGTRRNTGELFF.

The CDR3 loop reads CASSYGPYGYTF. Here the CDR3 DNA reads TGTGCCAGCAGTTACGGACCCTATGGCTACACCTTC. The V and J genes are TRBV6-2 or TRBV6-3 and TRBJ1-2; D is unclear. The CDR3 loop spans 12 amino acids. Germline V CDR1 and CDR2: MNHEY, SVGEGT. With 2 bases removed from V and 4 bases from J, the gap between germline ends came to 5 bases.

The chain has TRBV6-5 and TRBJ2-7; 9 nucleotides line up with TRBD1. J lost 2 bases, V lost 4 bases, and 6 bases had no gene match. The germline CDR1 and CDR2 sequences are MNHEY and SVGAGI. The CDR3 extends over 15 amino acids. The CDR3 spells CASSSSGTGTYEQYF. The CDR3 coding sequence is TGTGCCAGCAGTTCTTCCGGGACAGGGACCTACGAGCAGTACTTC.

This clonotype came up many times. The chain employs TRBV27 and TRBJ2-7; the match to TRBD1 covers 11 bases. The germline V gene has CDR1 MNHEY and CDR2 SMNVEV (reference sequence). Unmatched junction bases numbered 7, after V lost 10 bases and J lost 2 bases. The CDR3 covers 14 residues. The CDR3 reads CATRGGQGAYEQYF. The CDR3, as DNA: TGTGCCACCCGAGGGGGACAGGGGGCCTACGAGCAGTACTTC.

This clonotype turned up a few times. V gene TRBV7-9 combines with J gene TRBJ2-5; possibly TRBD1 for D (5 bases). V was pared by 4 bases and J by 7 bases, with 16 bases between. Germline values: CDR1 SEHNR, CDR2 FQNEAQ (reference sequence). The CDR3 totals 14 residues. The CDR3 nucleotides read TGTGCCAGCAGCTCAAGACAGCATTCTTGGACCCAGTACTTC. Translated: CASSSRQHSWTQYF.

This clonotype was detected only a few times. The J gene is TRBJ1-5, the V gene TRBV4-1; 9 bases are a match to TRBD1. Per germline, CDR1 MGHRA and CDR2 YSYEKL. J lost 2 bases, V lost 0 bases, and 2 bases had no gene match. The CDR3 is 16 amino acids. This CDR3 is CASSQDWTGGNQPQHF. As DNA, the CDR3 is TGCGCCAGCAGCCAAGACTGGACAGGGGGCAATCAGCCCCAGCATTTT.

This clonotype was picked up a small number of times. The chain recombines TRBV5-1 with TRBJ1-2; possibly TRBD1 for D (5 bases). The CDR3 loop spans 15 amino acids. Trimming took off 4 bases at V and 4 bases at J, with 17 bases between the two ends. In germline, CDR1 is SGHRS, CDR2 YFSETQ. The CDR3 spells CASSTEPGRTYGYTF. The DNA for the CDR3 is TGCGCCAGCAGCACGGAGCCGGGACGGACCTATGGCTACACCTTC.

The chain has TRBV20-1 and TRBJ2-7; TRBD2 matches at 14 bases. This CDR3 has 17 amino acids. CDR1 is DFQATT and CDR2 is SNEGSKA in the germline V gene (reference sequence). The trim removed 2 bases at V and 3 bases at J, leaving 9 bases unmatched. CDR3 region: CSARFLRGTSGSYEQYF. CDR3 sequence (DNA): TGCAGTGCTAGATTTTTACGCGGGACTAGCGGGAGCTACGAGCAGTACTTC.

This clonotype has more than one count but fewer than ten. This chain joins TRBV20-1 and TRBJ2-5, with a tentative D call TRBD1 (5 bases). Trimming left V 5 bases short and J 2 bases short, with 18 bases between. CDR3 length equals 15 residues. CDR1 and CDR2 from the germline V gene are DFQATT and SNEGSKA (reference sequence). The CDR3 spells CSAVPLGADQETQYF. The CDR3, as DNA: TGCAGTGCTGTCCCCCTAGGGGCGGATCAAGAGACCCAGTACTTC.

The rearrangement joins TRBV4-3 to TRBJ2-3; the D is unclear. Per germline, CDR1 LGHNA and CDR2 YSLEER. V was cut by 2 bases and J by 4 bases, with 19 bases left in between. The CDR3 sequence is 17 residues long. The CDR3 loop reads CASSQIPLVRTADTQYF. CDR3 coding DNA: TGCGCCAGCAGCCAAATTCCATTGGTTCGGACGGCAGATACGCAGTATTTT.

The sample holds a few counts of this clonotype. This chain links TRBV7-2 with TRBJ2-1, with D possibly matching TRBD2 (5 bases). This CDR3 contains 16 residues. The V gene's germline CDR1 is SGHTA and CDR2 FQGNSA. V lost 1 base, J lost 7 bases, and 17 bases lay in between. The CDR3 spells CASSLGGPPPGNEQFF. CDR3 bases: TGTGCCAGCAGCTTAGGAGGACCACCTCCGGGGAATGAGCAGTTCTTC.

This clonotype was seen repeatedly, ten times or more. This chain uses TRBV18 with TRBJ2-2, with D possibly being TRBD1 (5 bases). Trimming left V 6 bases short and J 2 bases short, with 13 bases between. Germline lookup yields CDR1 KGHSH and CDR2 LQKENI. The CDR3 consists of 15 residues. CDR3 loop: CASSPTTDNTGELFF. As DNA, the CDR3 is TGTGCCAGCTCGCCTACGACAGACAACACCGGGGAGCTGTTTTTT.

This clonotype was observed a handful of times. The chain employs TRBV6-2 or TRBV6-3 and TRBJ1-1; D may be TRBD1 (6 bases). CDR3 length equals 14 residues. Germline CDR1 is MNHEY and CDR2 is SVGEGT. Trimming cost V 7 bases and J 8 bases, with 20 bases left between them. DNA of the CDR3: TGTGCCAGCACTTTTGCCTCCGGGGGCGAGGAAGCTTTCTTT. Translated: CASTFASGGEEAFF.

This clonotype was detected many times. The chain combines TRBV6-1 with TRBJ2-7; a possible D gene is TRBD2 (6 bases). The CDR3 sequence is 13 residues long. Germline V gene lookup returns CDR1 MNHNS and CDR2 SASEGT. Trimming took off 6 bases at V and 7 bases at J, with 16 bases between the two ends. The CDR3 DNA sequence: TGTGCCAGCAGCCTCGGGCCTCGGGGGGAGCAGTACTTC. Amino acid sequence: CASSLGPRGEQYF.

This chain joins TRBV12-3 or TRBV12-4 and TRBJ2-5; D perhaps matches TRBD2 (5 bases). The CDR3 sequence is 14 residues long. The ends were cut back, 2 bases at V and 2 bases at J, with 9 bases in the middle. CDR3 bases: TGTGCCAGCAGTTTATTTGTAGCGCAAGAGACCCAGTACTTC. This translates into CASSLFVAQETQYF.

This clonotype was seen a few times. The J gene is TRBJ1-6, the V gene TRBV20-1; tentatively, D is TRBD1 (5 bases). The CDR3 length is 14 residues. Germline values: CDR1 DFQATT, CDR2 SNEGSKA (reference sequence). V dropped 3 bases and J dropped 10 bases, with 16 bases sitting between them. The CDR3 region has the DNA TGCAGTGCTAGGACGAGCCCGCGGGGGTCACCCCTCCACTTT. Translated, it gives CSARTSPRGSPLHF.

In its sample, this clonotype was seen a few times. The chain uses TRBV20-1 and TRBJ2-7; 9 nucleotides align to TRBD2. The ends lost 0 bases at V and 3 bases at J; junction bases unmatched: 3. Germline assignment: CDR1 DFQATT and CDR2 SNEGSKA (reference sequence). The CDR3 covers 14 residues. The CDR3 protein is CSARELAGHYEQYF. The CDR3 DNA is TGCAGTGCTAGAGAACTAGCGGGCCACTACGAGCAGTACTTC.

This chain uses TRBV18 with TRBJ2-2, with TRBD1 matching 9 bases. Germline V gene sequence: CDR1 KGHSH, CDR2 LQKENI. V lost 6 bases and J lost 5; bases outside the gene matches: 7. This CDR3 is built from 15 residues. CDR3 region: CASSLRTGATGELFF. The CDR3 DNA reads TGTGCCAGCTCCCTGAGGACAGGGGCGACCGGGGAGCTGTTTTTT.

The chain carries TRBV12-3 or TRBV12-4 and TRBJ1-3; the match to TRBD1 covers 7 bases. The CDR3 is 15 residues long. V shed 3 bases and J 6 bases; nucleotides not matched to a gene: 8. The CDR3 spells CASSFSGGTTNTIYF. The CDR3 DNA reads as TGTGCCAGCAGTTTCTCAGGGGGTACAACAAACACCATATATTTT.

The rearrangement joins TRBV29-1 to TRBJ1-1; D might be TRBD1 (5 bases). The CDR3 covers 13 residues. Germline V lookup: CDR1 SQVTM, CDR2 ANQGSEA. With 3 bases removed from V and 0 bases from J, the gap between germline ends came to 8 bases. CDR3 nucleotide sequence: TGCAGCGTTGAGCAGGGAGTGAACACTGAAGCTTTCTTT. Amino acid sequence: CSVEQGVNTEAFF.